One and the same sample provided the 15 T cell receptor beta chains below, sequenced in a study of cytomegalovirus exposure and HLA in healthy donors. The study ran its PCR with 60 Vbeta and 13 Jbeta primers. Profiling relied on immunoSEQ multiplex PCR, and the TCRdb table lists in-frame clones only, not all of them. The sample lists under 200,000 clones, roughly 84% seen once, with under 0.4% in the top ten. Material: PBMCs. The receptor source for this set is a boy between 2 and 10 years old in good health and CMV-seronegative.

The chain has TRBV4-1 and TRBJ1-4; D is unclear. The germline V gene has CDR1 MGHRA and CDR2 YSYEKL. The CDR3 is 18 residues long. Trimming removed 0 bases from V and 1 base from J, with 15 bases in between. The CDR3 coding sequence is TGCGCCAGCAGCCAAGATCAGGAGGGTTGGGAAACTAATGAAAAACTGTTTTTT. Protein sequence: CASSQDQEGWETNEKLFF.

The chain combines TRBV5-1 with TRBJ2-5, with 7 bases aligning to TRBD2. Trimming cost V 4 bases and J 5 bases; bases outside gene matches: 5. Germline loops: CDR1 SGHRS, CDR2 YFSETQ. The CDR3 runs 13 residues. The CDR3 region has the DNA TGCGCCAGCAGCAGCGGGGCACGGGAGACCCAGTACTTC. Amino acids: CASSSGARETQYF.

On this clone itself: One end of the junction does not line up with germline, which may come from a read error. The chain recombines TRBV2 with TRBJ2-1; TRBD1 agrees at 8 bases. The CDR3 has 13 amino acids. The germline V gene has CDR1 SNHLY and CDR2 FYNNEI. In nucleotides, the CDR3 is TGTGCCGGCAGGACAGGGACATACAATGAGCAGTTCTTC. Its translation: CAGRTGTYNEQFF.

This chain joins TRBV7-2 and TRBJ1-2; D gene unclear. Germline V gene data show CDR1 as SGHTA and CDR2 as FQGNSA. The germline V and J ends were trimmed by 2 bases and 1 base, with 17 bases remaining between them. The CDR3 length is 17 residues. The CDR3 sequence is CASSLSSWAGLNYGYTF. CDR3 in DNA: TGTGCCAGCAGCTTAAGCTCTTGGGCGGGCCTTAACTATGGCTACACCTTC.

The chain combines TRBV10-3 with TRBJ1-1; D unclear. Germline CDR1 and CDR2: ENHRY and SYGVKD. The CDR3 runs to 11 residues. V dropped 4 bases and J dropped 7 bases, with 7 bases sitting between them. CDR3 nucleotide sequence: TGTGCCATCAGTGCTCACGGTGAAGCTTTCTTT. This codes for CAISAHGEAFF.

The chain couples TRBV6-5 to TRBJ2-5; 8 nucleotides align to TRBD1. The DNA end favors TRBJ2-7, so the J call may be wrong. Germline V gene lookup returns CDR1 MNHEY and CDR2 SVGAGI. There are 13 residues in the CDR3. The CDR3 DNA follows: TGTGCCAGCAGATCGGGACAGGACTACGAGCAGTACTTC. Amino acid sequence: CASRSGQDYEQYF.

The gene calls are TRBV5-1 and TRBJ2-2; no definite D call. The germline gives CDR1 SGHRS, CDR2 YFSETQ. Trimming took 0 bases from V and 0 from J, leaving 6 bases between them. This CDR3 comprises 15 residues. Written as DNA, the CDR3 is TGCGCCAGCAGCTTGGACGGTACGAACACCGGGGAGCTGTTTTTT. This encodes CASSLDGTNTGELFF. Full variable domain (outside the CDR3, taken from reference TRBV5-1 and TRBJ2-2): KAGVTQTPRYLIKTRGQQVTLSCSPISGHRSVSWYQQTPGQGLQFLFEYFSETQRNKGNFPGRFSGRQFSNSRSEMNVSTLELGDSALYLCASSLDGTNTGELFFGEGSRLTVL.

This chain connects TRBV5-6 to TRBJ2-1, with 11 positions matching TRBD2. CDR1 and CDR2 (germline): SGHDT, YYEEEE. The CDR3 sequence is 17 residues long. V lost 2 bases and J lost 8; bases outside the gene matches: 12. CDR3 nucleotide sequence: TGTGCCAGCAGCTTTACTAGCGGGAGTAATTTTGGGGATGAGCAGTTCTTC. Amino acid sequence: CASSFTSGSNFGDEQFF.

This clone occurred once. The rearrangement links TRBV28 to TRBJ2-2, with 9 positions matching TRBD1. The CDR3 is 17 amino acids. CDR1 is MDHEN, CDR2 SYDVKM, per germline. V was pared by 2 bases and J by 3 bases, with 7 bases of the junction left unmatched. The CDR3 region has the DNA TGTGCCAGCAGTTTAGGGACAGGGATTTCGGACACCGGGGAGCTGTTTTTT. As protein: CASSLGTGISDTGELFF.

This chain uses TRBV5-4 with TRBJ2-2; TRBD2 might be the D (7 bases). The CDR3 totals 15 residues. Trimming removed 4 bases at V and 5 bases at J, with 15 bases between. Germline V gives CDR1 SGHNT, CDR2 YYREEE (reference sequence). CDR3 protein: CASSTRGGGTGELFF. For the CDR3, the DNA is TGTGCCAGCAGCACCCGGGGAGGGGGGACCGGGGAGCTGTTTTTT.

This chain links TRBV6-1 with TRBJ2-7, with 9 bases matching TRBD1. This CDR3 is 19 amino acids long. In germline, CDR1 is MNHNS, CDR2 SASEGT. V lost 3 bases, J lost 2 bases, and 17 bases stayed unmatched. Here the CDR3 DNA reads TGTGCCAGCAGTGACCAGGGGGGACAGGGTATTACGAGGCCCTACGAGCAGTACTTC. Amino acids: CASSDQGGQGITRPYEQYF.

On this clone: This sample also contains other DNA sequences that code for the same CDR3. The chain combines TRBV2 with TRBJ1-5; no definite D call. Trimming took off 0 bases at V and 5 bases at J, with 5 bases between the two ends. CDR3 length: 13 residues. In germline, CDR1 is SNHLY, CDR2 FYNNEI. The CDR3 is CASSEAGYQPQHF. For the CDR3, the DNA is TGTGCCAGCAGTGAAGCTGGCTATCAGCCCCAGCATTTT.

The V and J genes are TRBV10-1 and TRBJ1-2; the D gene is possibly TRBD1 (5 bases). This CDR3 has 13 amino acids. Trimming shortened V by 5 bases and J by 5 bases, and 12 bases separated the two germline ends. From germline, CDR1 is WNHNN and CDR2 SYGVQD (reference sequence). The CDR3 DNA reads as TGCGCCAGCAGTCCCGACAGAACATATGGCTACACCTTC. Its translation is CASSPDRTYGYTF.

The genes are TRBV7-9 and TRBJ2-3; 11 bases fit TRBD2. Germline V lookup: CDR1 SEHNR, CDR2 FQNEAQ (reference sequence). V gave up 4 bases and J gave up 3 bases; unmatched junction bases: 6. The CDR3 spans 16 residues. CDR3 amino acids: CASSSVAGGRTDTQYF. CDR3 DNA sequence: TGTGCCAGCAGCTCAGTAGCGGGAGGGCGAACAGATACGCAGTATTTT.

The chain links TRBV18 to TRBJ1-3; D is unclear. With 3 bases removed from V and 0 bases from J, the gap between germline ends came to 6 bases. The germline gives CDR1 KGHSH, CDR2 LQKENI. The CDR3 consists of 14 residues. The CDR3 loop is CASSPQDSGNTIYF. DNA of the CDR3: TGTGCCAGCTCACCTCAGGACTCTGGAAACACCATATATTTT.